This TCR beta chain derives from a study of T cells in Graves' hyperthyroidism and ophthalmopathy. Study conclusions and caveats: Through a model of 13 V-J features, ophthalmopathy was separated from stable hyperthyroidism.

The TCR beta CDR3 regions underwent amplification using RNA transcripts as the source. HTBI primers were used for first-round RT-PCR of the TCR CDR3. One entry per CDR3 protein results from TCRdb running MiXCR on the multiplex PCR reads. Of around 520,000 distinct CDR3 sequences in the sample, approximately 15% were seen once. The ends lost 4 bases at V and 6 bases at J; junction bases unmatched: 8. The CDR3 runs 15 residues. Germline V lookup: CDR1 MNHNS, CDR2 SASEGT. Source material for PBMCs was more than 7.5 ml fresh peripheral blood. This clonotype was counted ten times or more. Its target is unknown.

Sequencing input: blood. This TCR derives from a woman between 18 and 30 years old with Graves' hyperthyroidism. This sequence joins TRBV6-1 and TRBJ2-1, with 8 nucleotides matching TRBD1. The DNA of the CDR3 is TGTGCCAGCAGTGCCGGGACAGGCAACCCCAATGAGCAGTTCTTC. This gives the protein CASSAGTGNPNEQFF.